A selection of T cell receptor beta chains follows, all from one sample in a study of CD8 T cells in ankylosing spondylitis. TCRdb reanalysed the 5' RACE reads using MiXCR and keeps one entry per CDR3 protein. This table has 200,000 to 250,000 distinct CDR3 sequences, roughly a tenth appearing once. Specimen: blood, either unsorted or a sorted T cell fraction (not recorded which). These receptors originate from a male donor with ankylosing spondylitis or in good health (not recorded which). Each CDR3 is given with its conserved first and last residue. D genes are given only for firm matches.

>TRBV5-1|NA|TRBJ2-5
CASTRQETQYF
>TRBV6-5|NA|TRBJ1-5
CASSYLVGVQPQHF
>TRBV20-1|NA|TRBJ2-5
CSARPTLQETQYF
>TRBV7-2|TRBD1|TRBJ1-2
CASSLGQGQGGGYTF
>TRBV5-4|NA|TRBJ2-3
CASSPDLAQMGDTQYF
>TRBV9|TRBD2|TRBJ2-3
CASSVEAGPTRAQYF
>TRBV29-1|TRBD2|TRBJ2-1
CSVTSDPGGEQFF
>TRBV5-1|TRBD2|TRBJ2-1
CASSFPAGGLDEQFF
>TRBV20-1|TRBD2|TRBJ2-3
CSATSGGADTQYF
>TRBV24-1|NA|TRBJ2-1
CASQMGARAYNEQFF
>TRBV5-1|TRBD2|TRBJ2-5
CASSLVGGGEETQYF
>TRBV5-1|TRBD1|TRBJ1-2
CASSLQTGGYGYTF
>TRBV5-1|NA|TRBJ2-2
CASSPPPGELFF
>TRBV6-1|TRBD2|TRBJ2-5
CASRGTSGGYEETQYF
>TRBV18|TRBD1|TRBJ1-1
CASSPGTGGANTEAFF
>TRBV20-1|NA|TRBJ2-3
CSAKKGMGTDTQYF
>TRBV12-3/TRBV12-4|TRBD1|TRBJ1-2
CASSLTGQAHGYTF
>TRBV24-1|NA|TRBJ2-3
CATSDLRASDTQYF
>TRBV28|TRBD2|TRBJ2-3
CASSFLSAGSTDTQYF
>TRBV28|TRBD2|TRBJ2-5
CASSQTSGYQETQYF
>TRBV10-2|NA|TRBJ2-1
CASSEGYNEQFF
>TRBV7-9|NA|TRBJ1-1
CASSGAGTEAFF
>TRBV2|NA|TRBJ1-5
CASSPEGLNQPQHF
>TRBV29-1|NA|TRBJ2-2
CSVDLGYGANTGELFF
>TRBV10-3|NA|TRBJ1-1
CAIRLQGTLNTEAFF
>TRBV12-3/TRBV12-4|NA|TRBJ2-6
CASSRQGKAGANVLTF
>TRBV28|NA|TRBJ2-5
CASLEGGTEFQETQYF
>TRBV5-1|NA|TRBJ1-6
CASSLQDSPLHF
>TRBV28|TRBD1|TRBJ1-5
CASSPTPDRGRNQPQHF
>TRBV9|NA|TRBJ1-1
CASSVGGSGGNTEAFF
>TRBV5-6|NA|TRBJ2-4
CASSFDRLENIQYF
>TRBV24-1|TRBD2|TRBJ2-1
CATSDLSASGGDYNEQFF
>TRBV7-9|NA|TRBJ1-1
CASSLAPVHTEAFF
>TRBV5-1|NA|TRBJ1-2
CASSLDRVSGYGYTF
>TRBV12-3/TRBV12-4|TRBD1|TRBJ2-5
CASSPTGGQGIETQYF
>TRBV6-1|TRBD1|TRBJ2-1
CASRGQGSNSYNEQFF
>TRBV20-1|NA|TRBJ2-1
CSAEGESYNEQFF
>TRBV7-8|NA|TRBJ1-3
CASSLPKPGNTIYF
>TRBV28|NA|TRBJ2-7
CASSPGHTYSYEQYF
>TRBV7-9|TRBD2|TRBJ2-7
CASSFGGAAYEQYF
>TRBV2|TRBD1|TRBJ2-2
CASSEQGASGELFF
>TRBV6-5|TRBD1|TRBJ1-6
CASSYSPQDRGGNSPLHF
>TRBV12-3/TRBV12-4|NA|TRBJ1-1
CASSPHRDGNTEAFF
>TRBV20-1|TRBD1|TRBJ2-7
CSALTGTGTNEQYF
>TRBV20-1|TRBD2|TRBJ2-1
CSAFGAGAYNEQFF
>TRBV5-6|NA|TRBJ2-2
CASSLVGQLYTGELFF
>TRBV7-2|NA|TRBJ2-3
CASSRGGPGDTQYF
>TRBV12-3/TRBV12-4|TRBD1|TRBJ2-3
CASSLQGVSTDTQYF
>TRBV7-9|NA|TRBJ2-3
CTSSFSIEDTQYF
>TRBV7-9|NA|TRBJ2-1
CASSPQGRSSYNEQFF
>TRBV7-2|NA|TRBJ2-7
CASSFLSYEQYF
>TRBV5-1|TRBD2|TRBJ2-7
CASSLGPAGTYEQYF
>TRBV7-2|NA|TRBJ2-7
CASSLSSLAEYEQYF
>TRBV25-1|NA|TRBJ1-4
CASSEWGSSTNEKLFF
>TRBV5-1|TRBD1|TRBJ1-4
CASSGTGTGTEKLFF